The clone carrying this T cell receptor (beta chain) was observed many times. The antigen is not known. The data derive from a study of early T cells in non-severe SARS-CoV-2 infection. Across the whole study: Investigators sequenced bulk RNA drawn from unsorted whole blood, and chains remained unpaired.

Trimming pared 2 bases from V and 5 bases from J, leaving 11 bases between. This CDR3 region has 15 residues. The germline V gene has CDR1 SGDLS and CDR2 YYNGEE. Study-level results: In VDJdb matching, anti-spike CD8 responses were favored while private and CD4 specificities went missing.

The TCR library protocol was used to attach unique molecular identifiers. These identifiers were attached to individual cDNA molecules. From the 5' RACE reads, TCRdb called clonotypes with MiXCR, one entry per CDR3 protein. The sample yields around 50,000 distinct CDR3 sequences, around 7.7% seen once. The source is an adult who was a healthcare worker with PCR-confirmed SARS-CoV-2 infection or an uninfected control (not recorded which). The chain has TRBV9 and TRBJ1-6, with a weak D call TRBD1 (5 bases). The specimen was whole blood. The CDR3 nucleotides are TGTGCCAGCAGCGTTTCGACAGATAATAATTCACCCCTCCACTTT. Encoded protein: CASSVSTDNNSPLHF.